The clone carrying this T cell receptor beta chain was picked up one time. What it binds is not known. V lost 1 base and J lost 7, with 10 bases in between. CDR1 is SGHTA, CDR2 FQGNSA, per germline. This CDR3 comprises 13 residues. This sample is drawn from a study of PD-L1 blockade in urothelial cancer. Time point reported: pretreatment peripheral blood. Assay: immunoSEQ multiplex PCR; the TCRdb copy retains only in-frame clones and omits some. Among tens of thousands of clones listed, about 90% were seen once. Regarding the study as a whole: Where pretreatment blood TCR clonality fell below the median, better survival was predicted.

The J gene is TRBJ1-2, the V gene TRBV7-2, with D perhaps TRBD1 (5 bases). Sequences were derived from PBMCs, sampled around atezolizumab (anti-PD-L1) treatment. This TCR was recovered from a man in his sixties with urothelial cancer. This chain's CDR3 is CASSLGQGSGYTF. The CDR3 bases are TGTGCCAGCAGCTTAGGCCAGGGCTCTGGCTACACCTTC.